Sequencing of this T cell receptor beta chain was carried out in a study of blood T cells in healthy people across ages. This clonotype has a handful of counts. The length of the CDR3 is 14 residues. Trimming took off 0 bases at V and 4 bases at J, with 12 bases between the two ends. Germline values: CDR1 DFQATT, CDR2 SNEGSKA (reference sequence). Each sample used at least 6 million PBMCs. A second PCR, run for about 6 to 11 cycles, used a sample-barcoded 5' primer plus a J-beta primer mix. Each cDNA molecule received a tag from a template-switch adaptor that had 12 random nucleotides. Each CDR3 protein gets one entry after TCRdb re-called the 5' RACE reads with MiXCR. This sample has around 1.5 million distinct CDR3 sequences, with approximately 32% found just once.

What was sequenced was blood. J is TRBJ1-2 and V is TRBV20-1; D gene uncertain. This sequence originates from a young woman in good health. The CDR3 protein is CSARDDTASYGYTF. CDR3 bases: TGCAGTGCTAGAGATGATACAGCTAGCTATGGCTACACCTTC.